Shown below are 20 T cell receptor beta chains from a single sample sequenced in a study of T cell responses to AZD1222 COVID-19 vaccine. The table came from immunoSEQ multiplex PCR; TCRdb's copy has only in-frame clones and leaves some out. Here the sample spans 100,000 or so clones, approximately 90% being singletons. The input for sequencing was peripheral blood, taken on day 0 of AZD1222 vaccination. These receptors were taken from an adult in good health.

The chain recombines TRBV19 with TRBJ1-2; 7 positions match TRBD1. Per the germline V gene, CDR1 is LNHDA and CDR2 is SQIVND (reference sequence). V lost 5 bases to trimming and J lost 4 bases; unmatched junction nucleotides: 7. The CDR3 loop spans 14 amino acids. This CDR3 reads CASSPRTGSYGYTF. CDR3 DNA: TGTGCCAGTAGTCCCCGGACAGGTTCCTATGGCTACACCTTC.

This chain uses TRBV18 with TRBJ1-2; unclear D gene. The V gene lost 6 bases and the J gene lost 2 bases, with 13 bases spanning the gap. Germline values: CDR1 KGHSH, CDR2 LQKENI. The CDR3 length is 14 residues. CDR3 region: CASSEERLNYGYTF. For the CDR3, the DNA is TGTGCCAGCTCTGAAGAAAGGCTGAACTATGGCTACACCTTC.

V is TRBV9 and J is TRBJ2-2; no firm D call. Germline CDR1 is SGDLS and CDR2 is YYNGEE. This CDR3 has 13 residues. Trimming shortened V by 0 bases and J by 5 bases, and 5 bases separated the two germline ends. This CDR3 is CASSVGGTGELFF. CDR3 bases: TGTGCCAGCAGCGTAGGGGGTACCGGGGAGCTGTTTTTT.

Note on this clone: Other DNA sequences from this sample encode an identical CDR3 as well. The chain joins TRBV9 to TRBJ1-1; no reliable D call. The length of the CDR3 is 13 residues. Germline V gene data show CDR1 as SGDLS and CDR2 as YYNGEE. V dropped 2 bases and J dropped 1 base, with 6 bases sitting between them. The CDR3 coding sequence is TGTGCCAGCAGCGTCTCCTGGAACACTGAAGCTTTCTTT. Amino acid sequence: CASSVSWNTEAFF.

The chain couples TRBV27 to TRBJ2-5, with TRBD1 matching 7 bases. Germline V lookup: CDR1 MNHEY, CDR2 SMNVEV (reference sequence). V was pared by 4 bases and J by 2 bases, with 4 bases of the junction left unmatched. The CDR3 contains 14 residues. In DNA, the CDR3 is TGTGCCAGCAGTTATATGACAGGGCAAGAGACCCAGTACTTC. Protein product: CASSYMTGQETQYF.

The J gene is TRBJ1-2, the V gene TRBV7-2; D ambiguous. V lost 10 bases and J 4 bases, leaving 7 bases between the germline ends. CDR3 length: 10 residues. Germline CDR1 reads SGHTA; CDR2 reads FQGNSA. CDR3 nucleotides: TGTGCCATTTTTAGCTATGGCTACACCTTC. It codes for CAIFSYGYTF.

The chain is built from TRBV27 and TRBJ1-6, with TRBD1 identical over 8 bases. J was trimmed by 6 bases and V by 10 bases; bases with no gene match: 5. This CDR3 has 13 amino acids. From germline, CDR1 is MNHEY and CDR2 SMNVEV (reference sequence). The DNA for the CDR3 is TGTGCCATCAAGACAGGGGTTAATTCACCCCTCCACTTT. Encoded protein: CAIKTGVNSPLHF.

This chain joins TRBV5-3 and TRBJ1-1, with no clear D. TRBV5-3 is an open reading frame whose function is uncertain. The germline V and J ends were trimmed by 4 bases and 4 bases, with 14 bases remaining between them. There are 14 residues in the CDR3. CDR3 sequence (DNA): TGTGCCAGAAGCCTCAGGTATTGGGGCACTGAAGCTTTCTTT. It is translated as CARSLRYWGTEAFF.

This chain links TRBV7-3 with TRBJ1-1; D remains unclear. Trimming took 3 bases from V and 4 from J, leaving 9 bases between them. The germline V gene has CDR1 SGHTA and CDR2 FQGTGA. The CDR3 contains 13 residues. This CDR3 reads CASSLSAVTEAFF. CDR3 DNA: TGTGCCAGCAGCTTGTCGGCAGTCACTGAAGCTTTCTTT.

V gene TRBV6-2 or TRBV6-3 combines with J gene TRBJ1-1; D unclear. Germline-derived CDR1 and CDR2 are MNHEY and SVGEGT. The CDR3 has 14 residues. Trimming removed 4 bases at V and 0 bases at J, with 9 bases between. The CDR3 spells CASSLNGMNTEAFF. The CDR3 DNA reads as TGTGCCAGCAGTTTAAACGGCATGAACACTGAAGCTTTCTTT.

V is TRBV28 and J is TRBJ2-7; TRBD1 agrees at 9 bases. V was clipped by 0 bases and J by 0 bases; unmatched bases: 3. The CDR3 length is 16 residues. Germline V CDR1 and CDR2: MDHEN, SYDVKM. The CDR3 bases are TGTGCCAGCAGTTTATGGGGACAGGGCGGCTCCTACGAGCAGTACTTC. This encodes CASSLWGQGGSYEQYF.

V is TRBV4-3 and J is TRBJ2-2; 12 bases fit TRBD2. With V trimmed by 0 bases and J by 7 bases, 3 bases remained unmatched. The CDR3 contains 16 residues. The germline gives CDR1 LGHNA, CDR2 YSLEER. The CDR3 loop reads CASSQETSGGNGELFF. The CDR3 coding sequence is TGCGCCAGCAGCCAAGAGACTAGCGGGGGTAACGGGGAGCTGTTTTTT.

CDR3 bases: TGTGCCAGCAGTTTAGGACCTTATAACTATGGCTACACCTTC. Residues: CASSLGPYNYGYTF. The rearrangement uses TRBV27 and TRBJ1-2; D uncertain. This CDR3 comprises 14 residues. Germline V gene lookup returns CDR1 MNHEY and CDR2 SMNVEV (reference sequence). Trimming cost V 2 bases and J 1 base, with 8 bases left between them.

This sequence joins TRBV28 and TRBJ2-7; TRBD1 matches at 9 bases. After removal of 5 bases from V and 1 base from J, the junction contained 9 bases not matched to a gene. CDR3 length: 16 residues. Germline CDR1 is MDHEN and CDR2 is SYDVKM. Written as DNA, the CDR3 is TGTGCCAGCAGTGGGGGGCGCGACAGGGGGTCCTACGAGCAGTACTTC. It encodes CASSGGRDRGSYEQYF.

The chain recombines TRBV5-1 with TRBJ2-7, with 14 bases fitting TRBD2. The length of the CDR3 is 14 residues. CDR1 and CDR2 from the germline V gene are SGHRS and YFSETQ. V lost 4 bases and J lost 12; bases outside the gene matches: 9. CDR3 region: CASSIGLAGGRRYF. For the CDR3, the DNA is TGCGCCAGCAGCATAGGACTAGCGGGGGGCCGGCGGTACTTC.

This clone occurred a few times. The chain links TRBV4-2 to TRBJ2-2, with D possibly TRBD1 on 9 matching bases. V lost 4 bases to trimming and J lost 5 bases, with 20 bases between them. Germline lookup yields CDR1 LGHNA and CDR2 YNFKEQ. The CDR3 loop spans 17 amino acids. CDR3 residues: CASSLAGQGYQTGELFF. The CDR3 coding sequence is TGTGCCAGCAGCCTAGCGGGACAGGGCTACCAAACCGGGGAGCTGTTTTTT.

The J gene is TRBJ2-5, the V gene TRBV7-3, with 8 positions matching TRBD2. The CDR3 totals 14 residues. Germline values: CDR1 SGHTA, CDR2 FQGTGA. Trimming at V came to 4 bases and at J to 5 bases, leaving 6 bases not matched to a gene. Written as DNA, the CDR3 is TGTGCCAGCAGCTCCGGGGGGGCTGGGGAGACCCAGTACTTC. Translating gives CASSSGGAGETQYF.

The chain has TRBV16 and TRBJ1-2, with a tentative D call TRBD1 (6 bases). CDR1 is KGHSY and CDR2 is FQNENV in the germline V gene. The CDR3 is 12 amino acids. V was trimmed by 0 bases and J by 8 bases, leaving 7 bases between them. The DNA of the CDR3 is TGTGCCAGCAGCCAATCTGGGACAGGCTACACCTTC. Residues: CASSQSGTGYTF.

The chain has TRBV29-1 and TRBJ2-3; D ambiguous. The germline CDR1 and CDR2 sequences are SQVTM and ANQGSEA. Trimming stripped 4 bases from V and 1 base from J, with 12 bases between. This CDR3 comprises 14 residues. The CDR3 nucleotides read TGCAGCGTTGTGGCCGAACGTCGCACAGATACGCAGTATTTT. It yields the protein CSVVAERRTDTQYF.

The chain joins TRBV19 to TRBJ1-1; D gene ambiguous. This CDR3 contains 13 residues. Germline CDR1 is LNHDA and CDR2 is SQIVND (reference sequence). The V end lost 1 base, the J end lost 0 bases, and 3 bases lay between the germline ends. CDR3 coding DNA: TGTGCCAGTAGTATAGTCCTGAACACTGAAGCTTTCTTT. Encoded protein: CASSIVLNTEAFF.